The clone carrying this TCR beta chain was counted many times. CDR1 is MNHNS and CDR2 is SASEGT in the germline V gene. Trimming left V 5 bases short and J 0 bases short, with 7 bases between. This CDR3 contains 13 residues. This sample was included in a study of CD8+CD57+ T cells in acquired aplastic anemia. Genomic DNA, the template, was used for profiling of the TCR beta VDJ and CDR3. TCRdb re-derived calls from the reads in MiXCR, one entry per CDR3 protein. The repertoire holds 75,000 to 90,000 distinct CDR3 sequences, approximately 45% seen once, with 65% to 80% in the top ten. The receptor comes from a human donor in good health, serving as a control. V and J are TRBV6-1 and TRBJ1-1; no clear D gene. What was sequenced was sorted CD4+, CD8+, or CD8+CD57+ T cells (not recorded which) from PBMCs. This chain's CDR3 is CASSPTLNTEAFF. DNA for the CDR3: TGTGCCAGCAGTCCGACACTGAACACTGAAGCTTTCTTT.